This TCR beta chain was obtained from a study of Graves' ophthalmopathy and Graves' hyperthyroidism. Points from the study as a whole: Built on 13 signatures, a model told ophthalmopathy apart from stable hyperthyroidism with about 90% sensitivity and 80% to 82% specificity. The blood repertoire also included most expanded thyroid clonotypes above 0.001 frequency. Ophthalmopathy progression predictions by the model showed around 72% specificity and 70.59% sensitivity.

Amplified material comprised TCR beta CDR3 regions derived from RNA transcripts. RT-PCR with HTBI primers came first, then second-round multiplex PCR. TCRdb recomputed calls from the multiplex PCR reads with MiXCR, one row per CDR3 protein. The sample contains around 590,000 distinct CDR3 sequences, under 40% of which appear only once. Remarks on this clonotype: The antigen is unknown. A junction end diverges from the germline sequence, so it may reflect a read error.

In germline, CDR1 is SGHRS, CDR2 YFSETQ. CDR3 length: 16 amino acids. Sequencing was done on a sample of peripheral blood or thyroid tissue (not recorded which). The chain carries TRBV5-1 and TRBJ2-5; D is perhaps TRBD2 (6 bases). This clonotype originated in an adult man with Graves' hyperthyroidism. CDR3 in DNA: TGTGCCAGCAGTTTATACCCCGGGGACTCTAAAGAGACCCAGTACTTC. This codes for CASSLYPGDSKETQYF.